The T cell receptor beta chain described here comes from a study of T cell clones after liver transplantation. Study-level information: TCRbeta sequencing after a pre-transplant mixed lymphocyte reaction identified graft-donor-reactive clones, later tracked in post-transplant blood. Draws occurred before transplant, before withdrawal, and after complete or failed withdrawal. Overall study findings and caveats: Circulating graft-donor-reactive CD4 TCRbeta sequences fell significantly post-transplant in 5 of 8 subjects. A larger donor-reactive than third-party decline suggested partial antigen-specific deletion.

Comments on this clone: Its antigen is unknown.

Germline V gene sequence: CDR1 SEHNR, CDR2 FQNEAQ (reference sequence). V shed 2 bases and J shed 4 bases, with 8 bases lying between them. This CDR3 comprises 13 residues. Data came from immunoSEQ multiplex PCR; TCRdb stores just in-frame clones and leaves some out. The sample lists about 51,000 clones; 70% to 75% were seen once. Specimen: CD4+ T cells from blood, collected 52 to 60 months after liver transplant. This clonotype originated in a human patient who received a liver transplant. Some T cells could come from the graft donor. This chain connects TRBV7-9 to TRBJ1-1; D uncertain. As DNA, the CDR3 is TGTGCCAGCAGCTTACAGGCGGGCACTGAAGCTTTCTTT. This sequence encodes CASSLQAGTEAFF. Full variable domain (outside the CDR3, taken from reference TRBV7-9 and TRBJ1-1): DTGVSQNPRHKITKRGQNVTFRCDPISEHNRLYWYRQTLGQGPEFLTYFQNEAQLEKSRLLSDRFSAERPKGSFSTLEIQRTEQGDSAMYLCASSLQAGTEAFFGQGTRLTVV.